This TCR beta chain was observed in a study of T cells in Graves' hyperthyroidism and ophthalmopathy. Researchers barred patients who had uncontrolled infection, other autoimmune disease, pregnancy or lactation. In this sample, this clonotype turned up many times. The antigen remains undetermined. Amplification yielded TCR beta CDR3 regions, with RNA transcripts as the source. First-round RT-PCR of the TCR CDR3 relied on the HTBI primer set. TCRdb passed the multiplex PCR reads through MiXCR, listing each CDR3 protein once. The sample consists of 100,000 to 130,000 distinct CDR3 sequences, about 16% of them appearing once. Looked up from germline, CDR1 is SGHAT and CDR2 is FQNNGV. The CDR3 extends over 15 amino acids. Trimming cost V 5 bases and J 0 bases, with 12 bases left between them. Findings and caveats of the study: Most thyroid-expanded clonotypes above 0.001 were also found in blood.

Specimen: blood. This chain connects TRBV11-2 to TRBJ2-3; possible D gene TRBD2, 6 bases. The TCR comes from a woman in her forties or fifties with Graves' hyperthyroidism. The CDR3 spells CASSRGGTSTDTQYF. CDR3 bases: TGTGCCAGCAGCCGTGGGGGGACTAGCACAGATACGCAGTATTTT.